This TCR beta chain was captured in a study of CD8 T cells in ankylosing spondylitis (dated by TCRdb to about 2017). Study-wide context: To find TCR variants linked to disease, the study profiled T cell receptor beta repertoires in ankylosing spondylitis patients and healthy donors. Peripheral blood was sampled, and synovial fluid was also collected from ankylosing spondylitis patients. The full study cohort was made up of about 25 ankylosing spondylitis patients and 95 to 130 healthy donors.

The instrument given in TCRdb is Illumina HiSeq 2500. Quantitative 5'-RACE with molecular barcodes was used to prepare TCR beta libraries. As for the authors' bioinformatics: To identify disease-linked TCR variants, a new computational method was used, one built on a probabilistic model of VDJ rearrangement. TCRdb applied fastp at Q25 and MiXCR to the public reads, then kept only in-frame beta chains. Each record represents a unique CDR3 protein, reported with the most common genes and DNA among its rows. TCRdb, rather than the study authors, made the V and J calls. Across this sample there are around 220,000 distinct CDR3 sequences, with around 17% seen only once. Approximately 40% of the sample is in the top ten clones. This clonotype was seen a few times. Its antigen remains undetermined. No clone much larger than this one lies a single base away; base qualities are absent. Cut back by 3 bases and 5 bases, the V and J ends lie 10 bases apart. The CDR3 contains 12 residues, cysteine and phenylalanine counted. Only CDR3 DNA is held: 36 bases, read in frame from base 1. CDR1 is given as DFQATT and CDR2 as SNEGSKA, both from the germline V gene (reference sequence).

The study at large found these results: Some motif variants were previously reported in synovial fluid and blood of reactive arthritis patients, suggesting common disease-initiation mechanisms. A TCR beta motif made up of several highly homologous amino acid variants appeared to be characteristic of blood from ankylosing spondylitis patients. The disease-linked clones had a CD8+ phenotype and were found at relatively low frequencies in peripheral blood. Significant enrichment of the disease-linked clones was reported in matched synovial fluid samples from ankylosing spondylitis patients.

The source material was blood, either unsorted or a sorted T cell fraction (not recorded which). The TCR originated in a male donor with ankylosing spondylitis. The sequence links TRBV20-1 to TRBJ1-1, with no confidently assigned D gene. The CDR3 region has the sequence CSASEVSTEAFF. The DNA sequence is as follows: TGCAGTGCTAGTGAGGTTTCTACTGAAGCTTTCTTT.